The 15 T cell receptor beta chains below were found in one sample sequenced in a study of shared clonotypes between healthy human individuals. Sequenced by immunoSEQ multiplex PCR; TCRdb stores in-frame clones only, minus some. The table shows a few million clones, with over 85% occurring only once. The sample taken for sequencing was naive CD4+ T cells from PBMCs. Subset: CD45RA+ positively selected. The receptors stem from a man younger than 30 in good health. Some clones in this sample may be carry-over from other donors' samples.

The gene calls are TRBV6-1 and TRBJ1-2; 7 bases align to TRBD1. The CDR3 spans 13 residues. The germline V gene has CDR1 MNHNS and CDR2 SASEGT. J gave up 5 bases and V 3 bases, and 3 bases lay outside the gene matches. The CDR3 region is CASSERGPYGYTF. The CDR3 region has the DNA TGTGCCAGCAGTGAGAGGGGGCCGTATGGCTACACCTTC.

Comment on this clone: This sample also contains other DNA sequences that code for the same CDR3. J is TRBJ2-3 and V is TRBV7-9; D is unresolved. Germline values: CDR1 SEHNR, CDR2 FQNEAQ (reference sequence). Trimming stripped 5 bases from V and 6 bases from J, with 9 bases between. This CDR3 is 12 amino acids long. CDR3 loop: CASSPLGDTQYF. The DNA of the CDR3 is TGTGCCAGCAGCCCCCTAGGGGATACGCAGTATTTT.

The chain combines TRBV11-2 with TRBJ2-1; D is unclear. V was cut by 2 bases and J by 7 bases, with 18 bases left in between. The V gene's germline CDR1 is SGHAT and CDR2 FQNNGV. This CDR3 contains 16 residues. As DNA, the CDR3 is TGTGCCAGCAGCTTAATCGGTCCCCGAGGTAAGAATGAGCAGTTCTTC. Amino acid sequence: CASSLIGPRGKNEQFF.

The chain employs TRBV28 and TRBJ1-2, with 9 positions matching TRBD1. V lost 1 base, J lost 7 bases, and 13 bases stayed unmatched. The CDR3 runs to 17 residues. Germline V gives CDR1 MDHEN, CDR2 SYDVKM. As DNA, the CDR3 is TGTGCCAGCAGTTTATCCGGCCTCACAGGGGGCTCGGGTGGCTACACCTTC. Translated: CASSLSGLTGGSGGYTF.

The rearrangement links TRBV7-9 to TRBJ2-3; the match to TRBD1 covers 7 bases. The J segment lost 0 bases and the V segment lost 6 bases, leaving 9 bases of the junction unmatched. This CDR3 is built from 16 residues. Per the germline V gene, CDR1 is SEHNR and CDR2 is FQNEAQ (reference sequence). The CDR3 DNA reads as TGTGCCAGCAGAAATACCGGGACAGCAAGCACAGATACGCAGTATTTT. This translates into CASRNTGTASTDTQYF.

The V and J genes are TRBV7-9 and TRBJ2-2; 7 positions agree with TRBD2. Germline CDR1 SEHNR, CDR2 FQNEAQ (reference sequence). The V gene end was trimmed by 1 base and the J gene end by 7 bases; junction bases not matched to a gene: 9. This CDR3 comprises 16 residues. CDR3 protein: CASSLVAGETGGELFF. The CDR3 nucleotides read TGTGCCAGCAGCTTAGTTGCGGGAGAGACGGGCGGGGAGCTGTTTTTT.

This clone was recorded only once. The CDR3 DNA reads as TGTGCCAGCAGCAAACTTAGTAAGGTGGACAATGAGCAGTTCTTC. Residues: CASSKLSKVDNEQFF. The chain uses TRBV21-1 and TRBJ2-1. TRBV21-1 is labeled a pseudogene. The CDR3 consists of 15 residues.

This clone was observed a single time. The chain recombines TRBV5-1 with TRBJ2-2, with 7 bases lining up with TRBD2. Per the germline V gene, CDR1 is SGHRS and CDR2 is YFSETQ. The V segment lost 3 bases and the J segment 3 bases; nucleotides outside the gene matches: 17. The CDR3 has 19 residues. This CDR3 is CASSSHPWGSGEYTGELFF. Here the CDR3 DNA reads TGCGCCAGCAGCTCCCACCCCTGGGGCAGCGGGGAGTACACCGGGGAGCTGTTTTTT.

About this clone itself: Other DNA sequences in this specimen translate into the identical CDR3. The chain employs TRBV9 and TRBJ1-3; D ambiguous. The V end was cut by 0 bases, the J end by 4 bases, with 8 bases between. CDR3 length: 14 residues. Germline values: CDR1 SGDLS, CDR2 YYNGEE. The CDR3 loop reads CASSVGAPGNTIYF. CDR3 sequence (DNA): TGTGCCAGCAGCGTAGGAGCGCCCGGAAACACCATATATTTT.

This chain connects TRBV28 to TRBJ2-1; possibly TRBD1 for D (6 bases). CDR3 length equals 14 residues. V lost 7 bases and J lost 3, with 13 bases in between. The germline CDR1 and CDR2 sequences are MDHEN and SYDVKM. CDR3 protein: CASKLRGSYNEQFF. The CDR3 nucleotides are TGTGCCAGCAAGCTAAGGGGGAGCTACAATGAGCAGTTCTTC.

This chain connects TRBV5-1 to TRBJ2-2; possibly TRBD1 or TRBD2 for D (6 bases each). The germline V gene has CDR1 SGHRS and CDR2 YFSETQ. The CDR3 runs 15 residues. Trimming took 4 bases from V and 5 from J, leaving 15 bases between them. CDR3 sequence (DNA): TGCGCCAGCAGCCCGCGTTGGGGGGCAACCGGGGAGCTGTTTTTT. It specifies CASSPRWGATGELFF.

CDR3 sequence reads: CASSQVPSGLADTQYF. The CDR3, as DNA: TGCGCCAGCAGCCAAGTCCCTAGCGGTCTGGCAGATACGCAGTATTTT. The chain recombines TRBV4-1 with TRBJ2-3, with 7 bases identical to TRBD2. V lost 1 base and J lost 4; bases outside the gene matches: 8. Per germline, CDR1 MGHRA and CDR2 YSYEKL. The CDR3 spans 16 residues.

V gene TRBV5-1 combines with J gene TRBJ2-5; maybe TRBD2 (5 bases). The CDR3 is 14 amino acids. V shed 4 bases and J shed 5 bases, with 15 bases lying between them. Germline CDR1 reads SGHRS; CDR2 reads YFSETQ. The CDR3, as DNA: TGCGCCAGCAGCGCGGGTGGGCTGCCGGAGACCCAGTACTTC. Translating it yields CASSAGGLPETQYF.

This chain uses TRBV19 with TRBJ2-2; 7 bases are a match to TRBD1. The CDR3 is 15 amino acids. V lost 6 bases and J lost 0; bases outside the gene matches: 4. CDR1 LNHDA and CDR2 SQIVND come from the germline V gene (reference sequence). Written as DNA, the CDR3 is TGTGCCAGTAGGCACCAGGGGGCGAACACCGGGGAGCTGTTTTTT. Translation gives CASRHQGANTGELFF.

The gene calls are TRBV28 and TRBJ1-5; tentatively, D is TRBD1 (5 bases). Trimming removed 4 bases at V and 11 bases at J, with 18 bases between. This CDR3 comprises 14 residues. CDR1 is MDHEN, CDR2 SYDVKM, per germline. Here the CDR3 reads CASSSRGRALSQHF. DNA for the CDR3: TGTGCCAGCAGTTCTCGGGGCAGGGCATTGTCCCAGCATTTT.